Listed below are T cell receptor beta chains from one sample, sequenced in a study of CD8+ T cells in alopecia areata. Sequencing was performed with immunoSEQ multiplex PCR; in TCRdb, only in-frame clones are kept and a portion is missing. The sample records more than 100,000 clones, roughly half being singletons. The sample taken for sequencing was CD4+ T cells sorted from blood. The receptors originated from a human donor in good health. The CDR3 runs from the conserved cysteine through the conserved F or W. Fields, in order: J gene, D gene, V gene, clone size, CDR3 DNA, CDR3 protein. D genes are given only for firm matches. Only some rows state a clone size, as once, few, many or a class for expanded clones.

>TRBJ1-5|NA|TRBV7-8|few
TGTGCCAGCAGCTTAGTAGGGCGCAGCAATCAGCCCCAGCATTTT
CASSLVGRSNQPQHF
>TRBJ1-1|TRBD1|TRBV30|few
TGTGCCTGGAGTGTGGGGCAGGGGGTTAGTGAAGCTTTCTTT
CAWSVGQGVSEAFF
>TRBJ2-3|NA|TRBV5-6|NA
TGTGCCAGCAGCGTCGGGACTCCTACGCAGTATTTT
CASSVGTPTQYF
>TRBJ2-2|TRBD2|TRBV30|NA
TGTGCCAAACGGGGACTAGCGGGGGACTACACCGGGGAGCTGTTTTTT
CAKRGLAGDYTGELFF
>TRBJ2-4|NA|TRBV4-1|few
TGCGCCAGCAGCCAAGAAAGCGACATAATAGCCAAAAACATTCAGTACTTC
CASSQESDIIAKNIQYF
>TRBJ2-3|NA|TRBV9|NA
TGTGCCAGCAGCGTAGTCCCCGAACGGACAGGCACAGATACGCAGTATTTT
CASSVVPERTGTDTQYF
>TRBJ2-2|NA|TRBV7-2|NA
TGTGCCAGCAGCTTAGGGCAGGGCACCGGGGAGCTGTTTTTT
CASSLGQGTGELFF
>TRBJ2-7|NA|TRBV7-9|NA
TGTGCCAGCAGCTTGGGACACGCAACCTACGAGCAGTACTTC
CASSLGHATYEQYF
>TRBJ1-2|NA|TRBV6-1|NA
TGTGCCAGCAGGGATCCAGGGCGAGGCTACACCTTC
CASRDPGRGYTF
>TRBJ1-1|NA|TRBV2|NA
TGTGCCAGCAGTGAATTTTCGTGGGGAGCAAGCCCCAAGGACACTGAAGCTTTCTTT
CASSEFSWGASPKDTEAFF
>TRBJ1-6|NA|TRBV7-2|few
TGTGCCAGCAGCTCCCAAGGGGAAGAACCCCTCCACTTT
CASSSQGEEPLHF
>TRBJ2-1|NA|TRBV19|NA
TGTGCCAGTAGTGGGGGGGCAGCCTACAATGAGCAGTTCTTC
CASSGGAAYNEQFF
>TRBJ2-5|NA|TRBV11-2|NA
TGTGCCAGCAGCTTAGTAGTGTCGGGAGAGACCCAGTACTTC
CASSLVVSGETQYF
>TRBJ2-5|NA|TRBV7-9|NA
TGTGCCAGCAGCTTAGGGCAGCACCAAGAGACCCAGTACTTC
CASSLGQHQETQYF
>TRBJ2-2|NA|TRBV25-1|few
TGTGCCAGCAGTGGCCGGGGGCTAAGGTATACCGGGGAGCTGTTTTTT
CASSGRGLRYTGELFF
>TRBJ1-2|TRBD1|TRBV5-6|NA
TGTGCCAGCAGCCGGGGACAGGGAGACGGCTACACCTTC
CASSRGQGDGYTF
>TRBJ1-1|NA|TRBV29-1|few
TGCAGCGGAGGACGGGAACCCTCCACTGAAGCTTTCTTT
CSGGREPSTEAFF
>TRBJ1-1|NA|TRBV5-1|NA
TGCGCCAGCAGCTTGGACCATAACACTGAAGCTTTCTTT
CASSLDHNTEAFF
>TRBJ1-5|NA|TRBV10-3|NA
TGTGCCATCAGTGAGTCGATGCAACAGCCCCAGCATTTT
CAISESMQQPQHF
>TRBJ1-1|NA|TRBV2|NA
TGTGCCAGCAGGAAGGGGGAGGGAACTGAAGCTTTCTTT
CASRKGEGTEAFF
>TRBJ2-7|TRBD1|TRBV30|NA
TGTGCCTGGAGTGTATGGGACAGGAGCTCCTACGAGCAGTACTTC
CAWSVWDRSSYEQYF
>TRBJ2-1|NA|TRBV18|few
TGTGCCAGCTCACCAGGACAGTACAATGAGCAGTTCTTC
CASSPGQYNEQFF
>TRBJ1-3|NA|TRBV29-1|NA
TGCAGCGTACAGGCCCACTCTGGAAACACCATATATTTT
CSVQAHSGNTIYF
>TRBJ1-1|TRBD1|TRBV5-1|few
TGCGCCAGCAGCTTGGAAGGGACAGCCGACACTGAAGCTTTCTTT
CASSLEGTADTEAFF
>TRBJ1-3|NA|TRBV9|few
TGTGCCAGCAGCGCGGACGGTAGAAACACCATATATTTT
CASSADGRNTIYF